The 26 T cell receptor beta chains given below trace back to one sample, sequenced in a study of blood T cell repertoires in COVID-19. Profiling relied on immunoSEQ multiplex PCR, and the TCRdb table lists in-frame clones only, not all of them. The sample comprises under 300,000 clones, more than 80% of which are singletons, and more than 5.5% rests with the top ten. Sequenced sample: peripheral blood. The receptors come from a human donor in a cohort sampled during active COVID-19.

V gene TRBV11-2 combines with J gene TRBJ1-2; D is perhaps TRBD1 (5 bases). This CDR3 is built from 13 residues. Germline V gives CDR1 SGHAT, CDR2 FQNNGV. Deletions cut 5 bases from V and 3 bases from J, with 10 bases between. This CDR3 is CASSPDSHYGYTF. CDR3 DNA sequence: TGTGCCAGCAGCCCCGACAGTCACTATGGCTACACCTTC.

The J gene is TRBJ1-1, the V gene TRBV12-3 or TRBV12-4; D unclear. The CDR3 loop spans 11 amino acids. Trimming shortened V by 6 bases and J by 5 bases, and 7 bases separated the two germline ends. CDR3: CASSRKTEAFF. The DNA for the CDR3 is TGTGCCAGCAGCCGTAAAACTGAAGCTTTCTTT.

The V and J genes are TRBV4-1 and TRBJ1-5; TRBD1 agrees at 10 bases. The CDR3 totals 15 residues. The J segment lost 5 bases and the V segment lost 4 bases, leaving 5 bases of the junction unmatched. CDR1 and CDR2 from the germline V gene are MGHRA and YSYEKL. CDR3 region: CASSLTGTGDQPQHF. In DNA form, the CDR3 reads TGCGCCAGCAGCCTTACCGGGACAGGGGATCAGCCCCAGCATTTT.

The chain combines TRBV30 with TRBJ1-1; maybe TRBD1 (5 bases). The CDR3 length is 14 residues. Germline values: CDR1 GTSNPN, CDR2 SVGIG (reference sequence). Trimming took 5 bases from V and 2 from J, leaving 15 bases between them. In nucleotides, the CDR3 is TGTGCCTGGCTTTCAGGGAATGGAAACACTGAAGCTTTCTTT. Translating it yields CAWLSGNGNTEAFF.

The CDR3 loop is CASSTSGTGGEEQYF. The CDR3 DNA reads TGTGCCAGTAGTACCTCGGGGACGGGGGGTGAAGAGCAGTACTTC. The V and J genes are TRBV19 and TRBJ2-7, with 7 bases matching TRBD2. V gave up 4 bases and J gave up 7 bases; unmatched junction bases: 13. Germline assignment: CDR1 LNHDA and CDR2 SQIVND (reference sequence). The CDR3 loop spans 15 amino acids.

The V call is TRBV19, the J call TRBJ1-6, with 8 bases lining up with TRBD1. V lost 4 bases to trimming and J lost 6 bases; unmatched junction nucleotides: 5. This CDR3 is built from 15 residues. From germline, CDR1 is LNHDA and CDR2 SQIVND (reference sequence). As DNA, the CDR3 is TGTGCCAGTAGTACCTCGACAGGGGTTAATTCACCCCTCCACTTT. This encodes CASSTSTGVNSPLHF.

This clone came up once. This sequence joins TRBV4-2 and TRBJ2-7; the D gene is possibly TRBD2 (5 bases). The V gene lost 4 bases and the J gene lost 0 bases, with 19 bases spanning the gap. The V gene's germline CDR1 is LGHNA and CDR2 YNFKEQ. There are 17 residues in the CDR3. The CDR3 reads CASSPSGRDVSSYEQYF. CDR3 nucleotides: TGTGCCAGCAGCCCAAGTGGCCGGGATGTGAGCTCCTACGAGCAGTACTTC.

The CDR3 sequence: CSVVDSGGYTDTQYF. CDR3 nucleotides: TGCAGCGTTGTTGATAGCGGGGGGTACACAGATACGCAGTATTTT. This chain uses TRBV29-1 with TRBJ2-3; 10 bases align to TRBD2. Germline V gene sequence: CDR1 SQVTM, CDR2 ANQGSEA. CDR3 size: 15 residues. V was pared by 4 bases and J by 2 bases, with 6 bases of the junction left unmatched.

The V and J genes are TRBV5-1 and TRBJ2-3, with TRBD1 identical over 8 bases. J gave up 4 bases and V 3 bases, and 7 bases lay outside the gene matches. The V gene's germline CDR1 is SGHRS and CDR2 YFSETQ. CDR3 size: 15 residues. The CDR3 region is CASSSGTGFADTQYF. CDR3 coding DNA: TGCGCCAGCAGCTCAGGGACAGGTTTTGCAGATACGCAGTATTTT. The full variable domain, completed using reference TRBV5-1 and TRBJ2-3, is KAGVTQTPRYLIKTRGQQVTLSCSPISGHRSVSWYQQTPGQGLQFLFEYFSETQRNKGNFPGRFSGRQFSNSRSEMNVSTLELGDSALYLCASSSGTGFADTQYFGPGTRLTVL.

This clone turned up a few times. The V and J genes are TRBV28 and TRBJ1-2; 9 positions agree with TRBD1. V trimming: 5 bases; J trimming: 8 bases; junction bases outside the gene matches: 6. Germline V lookup: CDR1 MDHEN, CDR2 SYDVKM. This CDR3 has 13 amino acids. CDR3 loop: CASSRGQGGGYTF. CDR3 coding DNA: TGTGCCAGCAGTCGGGGACAGGGAGGGGGCTACACCTTC.

V usage is TRBV7-9 and J usage is TRBJ1-3, with 8 bases matching TRBD1. J gave up 2 bases and V 5 bases, and 2 bases lay outside the gene matches. Germline CDR1 SEHNR, CDR2 FQNEAQ (reference sequence). CDR3 length: 14 amino acids. The CDR3 region is CASSLTGAGNTIYF. The CDR3 DNA reads as TGTGCCAGCAGCCTGACAGGGGCTGGAAACACCATATATTTT.

The CDR3 DNA reads TGTGCCACTAAAACAGGGGCGGGCGGGGTTGCAAATGAGCAGTTCTTC. It translates to CATKTGAGGVANEQFF. The V call is TRBV19, the J call TRBJ2-1; a weak D match, TRBD1 (7 bases). The CDR3 is 16 amino acids. CDR1 is LNHDA and CDR2 is SQIVND in the germline V gene (reference sequence). The V gene lost 10 bases and the J gene lost 7 bases, with 26 bases spanning the gap. Based on the CDR3 plus reference TRBV19 and TRBJ2-1, the full variable domain is DGGITQSPKYLFRKEGQNVTLSCEQNLNHDAMYWYRQDPGQGLRLIYYSQIVNDFQKGDIAEGYSVSREKKESFPLTVTSAQKNPTAFYLCATKTGAGGVANEQFFGPGTRLTVL.

The CDR3 DNA reads TGTGCCAGCAAACAGGGGGTTTATCAGCCCCAGCATTTT. It codes for CASKQGVYQPQHF. This rearrangement joins TRBV2 to TRBJ1-5; 8 bases are a match to TRBD1. With V trimmed by 7 bases and J by 5 bases, 4 bases remained unmatched. Germline V gene data show CDR1 as SNHLY and CDR2 as FYNNEI. The CDR3 is made up of 13 amino acids.

The rearrangement joins TRBV30 to TRBJ1-1; TRBD1 matches at 8 bases. The CDR3 consists of 16 residues. Trimming removed 0 bases from V and 7 bases from J; junction bases left unmatched: 13. The germline CDR1 and CDR2 sequences are GTSNPN and SVGIG (reference sequence). For the CDR3, the DNA is TGTGCCTGGAGTGTACAGTGGACAGGGACTGGGGGTGAAGCTTTCTTT. Protein product: CAWSVQWTGTGGEAFF.

This chain links TRBV29-1 with TRBJ1-3, with unresolved D. CDR3 length: 12 amino acids. The germline V and J ends were trimmed by 1 base and 4 bases, with 5 bases remaining between them. The germline V gene has CDR1 SQVTM and CDR2 ANQGSEA. In DNA, the CDR3 is TGCAGCGTTGAAGGCGGAGGAAACACCATATATTTT. Translation gives CSVEGGGNTIYF.

The chain couples TRBV19 to TRBJ1-5; D is unclear. CDR3 length: 15 residues. The germline V and J ends were trimmed by 4 bases and 1 base, with 11 bases remaining between them. The germline CDR1 and CDR2 sequences are LNHDA and SQIVND (reference sequence). The CDR3 nucleotides read TGTGCCAGTAGTAAGGTCAGCGGGAGCAATCAGCCCCAGCATTTT. The encoded protein is CASSKVSGSNQPQHF.

The V and J genes are TRBV6-2 or TRBV6-3 and TRBJ1-2; a possible D gene is TRBD1 (6 bases). Trimming stripped 2 bases from V and 0 bases from J, with 7 bases between. The germline V gene encodes CDR1 MNHEY and CDR2 SVGEGT. This CDR3 is 14 amino acids long. This CDR3 reads CASSYGTSNYGYTF. The CDR3 DNA reads TGTGCCAGCAGTTACGGGACATCTAACTATGGCTACACCTTC.

The rearrangement joins TRBV6-5 to TRBJ1-4; D remains unclear. The germline V gene has CDR1 MNHEY and CDR2 SVGAGI. This CDR3 contains 15 residues. The ends were cut back, 5 bases at V and 7 bases at J, with 17 bases in the middle. This CDR3 reads CASSPAGGYGEKLFF. The CDR3 DNA reads as TGTGCCAGCAGTCCCGCGGGCGGGTACGGTGAAAAACTGTTTTTT.

This chain connects TRBV9 to TRBJ1-2, with D perhaps TRBD1 (6 bases). The CDR3 loop spans 13 amino acids. CDR1 and CDR2 from the germline V gene are SGDLS and YYNGEE. With 0 bases removed from V and 6 bases from J, the gap between germline ends came to 9 bases. Here the CDR3 DNA reads TGTGCCAGCAGCGTAGTAACAGGGAATGGCTACACCTTC. Residues: CASSVVTGNGYTF.

V is TRBV2 and J is TRBJ1-5, with a weak D call TRBD1 (5 bases). The CDR3 is 15 residues long. The V gene's germline CDR1 is SNHLY and CDR2 FYNNEI. V was pared by 4 bases and J by 4 bases, with 14 bases between. Here the CDR3 DNA reads TGTGCCAGCAGTGCGGAAGGGGCCGGGAATCAGCCCCAGCATTTT. It yields the protein CASSAEGAGNQPQHF.

V and J are TRBV10-2 and TRBJ2-2; 8 bases line up with TRBD2. The CDR3 runs 18 residues. Per the germline V gene, CDR1 is WSHSY and CDR2 is SAAADI. V shed 7 bases and J 1 base; nucleotides not matched to a gene: 14. The CDR3 protein is CASKKGQAGVGNTGELFF. Here the CDR3 DNA reads TGCGCCAGCAAGAAAGGGCAAGCGGGAGTCGGGAACACCGGGGAGCTGTTTTTT.

The V call is TRBV2, the J call TRBJ2-1; TRBD1 matches 9 bases. The ends lost 6 bases at V and 9 bases at J; junction bases unmatched: 3. There are 12 residues in the CDR3. Germline-derived CDR1 and CDR2 are SNHLY and FYNNEI. Written as DNA, the CDR3 is TGTGCCAGCAGAGGGACAGGGCCTGAGCAGTTCTTC. Protein sequence: CASRGTGPEQFF. Looking up the rest from reference TRBV2 and TRBJ2-1 gives the full variable domain: EPEVTQTPSHQVTQMGQEVILRCVPISNHLYFYWYRQILGQKVEFLVSFYNNEISEKSEIFDDQFSVERPDGSNFTLKIRSTKLEDSAMYFCASRGTGPEQFFGPGTRLTVL.

This chain uses TRBV6-4 with TRBJ2-7; 9 nucleotides agree with TRBD1. With V trimmed by 4 bases and J by 1 base, 5 bases remained unmatched. Per germline, CDR1 MRHNA and CDR2 SNTAGT. There are 15 residues in the CDR3. CDR3 DNA sequence: TGTGCCAGCAGTGTAGACAGGGGGAATTCCTACGAGCAGTACTTC. This translates into CASSVDRGNSYEQYF.

The chain employs TRBV5-8 and TRBJ1-5, with 10 bases identical to TRBD1. The CDR3 is made up of 16 amino acids. V lost 4 bases to trimming and J lost 2 bases; unmatched junction nucleotides: 6. Germline CDR1 SGHTS, CDR2 YDEGEE. As DNA, the CDR3 is TGTGCCAGCAGCCCATCCGGGACAGGGGGCAATCAGCCCCAGCATTTT. Translating it yields CASSPSGTGGNQPQHF.

This clone was found a few times. The chain combines TRBV4-1 with TRBJ2-1; 10 bases are shared with TRBD2. The CDR3 contains 17 residues. Germline values: CDR1 MGHRA, CDR2 YSYEKL. Losses at the gene ends were 4 bases for V and 7 bases for J; bases not matched to a gene: 13. The CDR3 spells CASSLQESGGAGNEQFF. DNA for the CDR3: TGCGCCAGCAGCCTTCAGGAGAGCGGGGGGGCGGGTAATGAGCAGTTCTTC.

The chain carries TRBV2 and TRBJ1-6; 11 bases map to TRBD1. The length of the CDR3 is 14 residues. The V gene's germline CDR1 is SNHLY and CDR2 FYNNEI. V lost 4 bases, J lost 8 bases, and 1 base stayed unmatched. CDR3 sequence: CASSGDRGYSPLHF. CDR3 DNA: TGTGCCAGCAGTGGGGACAGGGGGTATTCACCCCTCCACTTT.